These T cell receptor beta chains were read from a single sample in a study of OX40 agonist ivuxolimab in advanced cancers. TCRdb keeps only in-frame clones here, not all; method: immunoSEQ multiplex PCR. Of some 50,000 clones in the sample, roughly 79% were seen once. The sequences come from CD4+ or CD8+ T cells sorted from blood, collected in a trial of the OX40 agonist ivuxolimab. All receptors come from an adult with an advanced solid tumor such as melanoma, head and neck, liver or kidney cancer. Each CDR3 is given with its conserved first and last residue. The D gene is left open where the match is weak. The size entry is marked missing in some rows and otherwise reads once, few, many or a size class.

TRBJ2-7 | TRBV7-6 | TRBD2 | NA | CASSLARLAGFSEQYF | TGTGCCAGCAGCTTAGCGCGTTTAGCGGGTTTTAGCGAGCAGTACTTC
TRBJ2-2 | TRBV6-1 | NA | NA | CASRRQDTNTGELFF | TGTGCCAGCAGAAGACAGGATACGAACACCGGGGAGCTGTTTTTT
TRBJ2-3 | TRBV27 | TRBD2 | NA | CASIDRAGVSHTQYF | TGTGCCAGCATCGATCGAGCGGGAGTTTCACATACGCAGTATTTT
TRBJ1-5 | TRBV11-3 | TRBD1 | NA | CASSSGTGPNQPQHF | TGTGCCAGCAGCTCAGGGACAGGGCCTAATCAGCCCCAGCATTTT
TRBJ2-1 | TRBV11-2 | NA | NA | CASSLASPRGEQFF | TGTGCCAGCAGTCTTGCCAGTCCAAGAGGTGAGCAGTTCTTC
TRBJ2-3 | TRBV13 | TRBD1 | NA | CASSSRTGGFTSTDTQYF | TGTGCCAGCAGCTCACGGACAGGGGGCTTCACTAGCACAGATACGCAGTATTTT
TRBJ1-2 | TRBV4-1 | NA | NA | CASSQDRGNGYTF | TGCGCCAGCAGCCAAGATCGCGGGAATGGCTACACCTTC
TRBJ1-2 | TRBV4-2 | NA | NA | CASSLLNNYGYTF | TGTGCCAGCAGCTTGCTAAATAACTATGGCTACACCTTC
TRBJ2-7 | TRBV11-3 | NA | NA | CASSSPLGPYEQYF | TGTGCCAGCAGCTCCCCGTTAGGGCCCTACGAGCAGTACTTC
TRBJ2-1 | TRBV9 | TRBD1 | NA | CASSGTGYNEQFF | TGTGCCAGTTCCGGGACAGGATACAATGAGCAGTTCTTC
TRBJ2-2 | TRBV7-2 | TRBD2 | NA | CASSVLAGATSGELFF | TGTGCCAGCAGCGTCCTAGCGGGAGCTACCTCCGGGGAGCTGTTTTTT
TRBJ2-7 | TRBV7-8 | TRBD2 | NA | CASSLGGTNYEQYF | TGTGCCAGCAGCTTAGGCGGGACTAACTACGAGCAGTACTTC
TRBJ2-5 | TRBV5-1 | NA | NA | CASSLAASQETQYF | TGCGCCAGCAGCCTGGCGGCCTCCCAAGAGACCCAGTACTTC
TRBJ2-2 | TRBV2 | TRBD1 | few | CASLERQGASGELFF | TGTGCCAGCCTAGAGAGACAGGGGGCGTCGGGGGAGCTGTTTTTT
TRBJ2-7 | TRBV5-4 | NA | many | CASSSNLAYEQYF | TGTGCCAGCAGCTCAAATTTAGCCTACGAGCAGTACTTC
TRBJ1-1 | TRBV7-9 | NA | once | CASSQGGTEAFF | TGTGCCAGCAGCCAGGGTGGGACTGAAGCTTTCTTT
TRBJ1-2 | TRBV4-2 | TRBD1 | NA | CASSLVTGTGKDGYTF | TGTGCCAGCAGCTTGGTGACCGGGACAGGGAAGGATGGCTACACCTTC
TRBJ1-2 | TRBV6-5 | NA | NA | CASSRQQGSNYGYTF | TGTGCCAGCAGTCGTCAACAGGGTTCTAACTATGGCTACACCTTC
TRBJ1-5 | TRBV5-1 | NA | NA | CASSLSVSQPQHF | TGCGCCAGCAGCTTATCGGTCAGTCAGCCCCAGCATTTT
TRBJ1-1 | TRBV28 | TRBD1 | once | CASSAPGQGNVEAFF | TGTGCCAGCAGTGCGCCGGGACAGGGCAACGTTGAAGCTTTCTTT
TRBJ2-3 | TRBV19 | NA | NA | CASGSDARSDTQYF | TGTGCCAGTGGCTCGGACGCACGGTCCGATACGCAGTATTTT
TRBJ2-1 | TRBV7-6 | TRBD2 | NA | CASSFGTTSDEQFF | TGTGCCAGCAGCTTCGGGACTACGTCCGATGAGCAGTTCTTC
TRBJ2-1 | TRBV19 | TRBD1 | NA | CASSRGQGAREQFF | TGTGCCAGTAGTAGAGGACAGGGGGCCAGGGAGCAGTTCTTC
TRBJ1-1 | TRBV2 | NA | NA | CASRNQVNTEAFF | TGTGCCAGCAGGAACCAGGTGAACACTGAAGCTTTCTTT
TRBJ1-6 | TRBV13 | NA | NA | CASSLFDSPLHF | TGTGCCAGCAGCTTATTCGACTCACCCCTCCACTTT
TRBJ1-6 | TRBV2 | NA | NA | CASRPREDSPLHF | TGTGCCAGCAGGCCCAGGGAGGATTCACCCCTCCACTTT
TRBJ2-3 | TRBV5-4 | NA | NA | CASSLEMVGTDTQYF | TGTGCCAGCAGCTTGGAAATGGTAGGCACAGATACGCAGTATTTT
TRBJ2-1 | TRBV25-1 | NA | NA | CASSDGGEQFF | TGTGCCAGCAGTGACGGAGGAGAGCAGTTCTTC
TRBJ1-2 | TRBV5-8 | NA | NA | CASGPSGHPSTDYGYTF | TGTGCCAGCGGCCCCTCGGGACACCCCTCAACCGACTATGGCTACACCTTC
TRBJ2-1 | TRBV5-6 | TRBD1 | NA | CASSLSGQGYNEQFF | TGTGCCAGCAGCTTGAGTGGACAGGGCTACAATGAGCAGTTCTTC